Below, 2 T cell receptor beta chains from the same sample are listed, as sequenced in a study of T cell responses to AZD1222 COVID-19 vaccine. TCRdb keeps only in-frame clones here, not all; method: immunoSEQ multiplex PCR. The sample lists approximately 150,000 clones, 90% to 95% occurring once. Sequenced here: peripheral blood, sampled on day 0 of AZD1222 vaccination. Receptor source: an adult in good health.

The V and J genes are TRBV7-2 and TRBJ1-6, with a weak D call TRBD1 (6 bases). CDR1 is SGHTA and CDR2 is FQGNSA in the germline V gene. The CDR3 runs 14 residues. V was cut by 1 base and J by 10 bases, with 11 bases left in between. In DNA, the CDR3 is TGTGCCAGCAGCTTAGAGTGGGGGGGCTCACCCCTCCACTTT. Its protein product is CASSLEWGGSPLHF.

The DNA for the CDR3 is TGTGCCAGCAGCTTATCCCCGACAGGTCCCGATTCACCCCTCCACTTT. It translates to CASSLSPTGPDSPLHF. V gene TRBV7-3 combines with J gene TRBJ1-6, with TRBD1 as a possible D gene (6 bases). Trimming removed 2 bases at V and 8 bases at J, with 16 bases between. Germline V gene data show CDR1 as SGHTA and CDR2 as FQGTGA. The CDR3 sequence is 16 residues long.